Listed below are T cell receptor beta chains from one sample, sequenced in a study of CD8+ T cells in alopecia areata. Using immunoSEQ multiplex PCR, the repertoire was profiled, and TCRdb retains in-frame clones only, with some absent. The table lists roughly 220,000 clones, about two fifths of them singletons. Specimen: CD4+ T cells sorted from blood, collected around week 31, from a patient treated with tofacitinib. All receptors derive from a human donor with alopecia areata. Both conserved end residues are part of each CDR3. The order of the fields is CDR3 length, D gene, J gene, clone size, V gene, CDR3 DNA, CDR3 protein. D genes are given only for firm matches. Clone sizes are given selectively: once, few, many, or a class where the clone is expanded.

12 | NA | TRBJ2-7 | few | TRBV5-4 | TGTGCCAGCAGCTTTAAAGACTACGAGCAGTACTTC | CASSFKDYEQYF
14 | NA | TRBJ2-1 | NA | TRBV7-9 | TGTGCCAGCAGCCTGGCAGGGGCTCGGAGTGAGCAGTTCTTC | CASSLAGARSEQFF
14 | TRBD2 | TRBJ2-1 | many | TRBV14 | TGTGCCAGCAGCCCCTGGACTAGCGGTGCATCTGCGTTCTTC | CASSPWTSGASAFF
16 | NA | TRBJ2-6 | NA | TRBV4-2 | TGTGCCAGCAGCCAAGCTTTGGGCTCTGGGGCCAACGTCCTGACTTTC | CASSQALGSGANVLTF
15 | NA | TRBJ2-3 | once | TRBV6-1 | TGTGCCAGCATTTTCAGGGAAAATGGGGCAGATACGCAGTATTTT | CASIFRENGADTQYF
13 | TRBD1 | TRBJ1-5 | NA | TRBV2 | TGTGCCAGCAGTGTACAGGGGGAACAGCCCCAGCATTTT | CASSVQGEQPQHF
11 | TRBD1 | TRBJ1-1 | NA | TRBV6-5 | TGTGCCAGCAGCCAGGGGGCTGAAGCTTTCTTT | CASSQGAEAFF
16 | NA | TRBJ2-1 | NA | TRBV7-9 | TGTGCCAGCAGCTTGCTTACAGGGACTTTCATCAATGAGCAGTTCTTC | CASSLLTGTFINEQFF
11 | NA | TRBJ1-2 | few | TRBV20-1 | TGCAGTGTCAGTGCGAACTATGGCTACACCTTC | CSVSANYGYTF
13 | NA | TRBJ1-1 | NA | TRBV19 | TGTGCCAGTAACCCCAGACCTACCACTGAAGCTTTCTTT | CASNPRPTTEAFF
16 | NA | TRBJ1-5 | NA | TRBV4-1 | TGCGCCAGCAGCCAAGATTATTCGCAGGGCGGTCAGCCCCAGCATTTT | CASSQDYSQGGQPQHF
17 | NA | TRBJ2-7 | NA | TRBV1 | TGCACCAGCAGCCAAGATCCCCGGGACAGGGGGACCTACGAGCAGTACTTC | CTSSQDPRDRGTYEQYF
10 | NA | TRBJ1-2 | NA | TRBV29-1 | TGCAGCGCCGGGGGCTATGGCTACACCTTC | CSAGGYGYTF
14 | TRBD1 | TRBJ1-1 | few | TRBV4-2 | TGTGCCAGCAGCCAAGTGGACAGGGCCGCTGAAGCTTTCTTT | CASSQVDRAAEAFF
16 | TRBD1 | TRBJ1-5 | few | TRBV10-2 | TGCGCCAGCTCTGCTATCGGACAGGGAAGCAATCAGCCCCAGCATTTT | CASSAIGQGSNQPQHF
15 | TRBD1 | TRBJ2-7 | NA | TRBV15 | TGTGCCACCAGCAGAGAGACAGGGGGTTTCAACGAGCAGTACTTC | CATSRETGGFNEQYF
16 | TRBD1 | TRBJ2-1 | NA | TRBV5-1 | TGCGCCAGCAGCTTGGACGCCGGGACAGCCTACAATGAGCAGTTCTTC | CASSLDAGTAYNEQFF
14 | NA | TRBJ2-5 | few | TRBV5-1 | TGCGCCAGCAGCTTGGGAGCGCTCCAAGAGACCCAGTACTTC | CASSLGALQETQYF